The source of this T cell receptor beta chain is a study of CD8 T cells in Susac syndrome. Germline V gene lookup returns CDR1 SEHNR and CDR2 FQNEAQ (reference sequence). The CDR3 contains 12 residues. Unmatched junction bases numbered 6, after V lost 4 bases and J lost 12 bases. A quantity of about 0.5 to 1 ug RNA underwent reverse transcription using random hexamers. Amplification of TCR beta CDR3 was carried out by immunoSEQ multiplex PCR, which covered 54 Vbeta and 13 Jbeta segments. TCRdb re-called the immunoSEQ multiplex PCR reads with MiXCR, one entry per CDR3 protein. The table has about 71,000 distinct CDR3 sequences, over 90% seen once. Sequencing of TCR beta was carried out in blood CD8+ and CD4+ T cells. The multiple sclerosis controls were treatment-naive patients with relapsing-remitting disease that was stable or active.

The sequencing sample was made of CD4+ T cells from PBMCs. The sequence was collected from a human donor with multiple sclerosis. This rearrangement joins TRBV7-9 to TRBJ2-1, with 7 bases matching TRBD1. The CDR3 DNA sequence: TGTGCCAGCAGCTGGGGACAGTATGGGCAGTTCTTC. Amino acid sequence: CASSWGQYGQFF.